Listed here is a single T cell receptor beta chain. The germline CDR1 and CDR2 sequences are MDHEN and SYDVKM. The CDR3 extends over 16 amino acids. Trimming took 2 bases from V and 6 from J, leaving 16 bases between them. The data originate from a study of cytomegalovirus exposure and HLA in healthy donors. Study-wide background: HLA-typed donors contributed around 85 million unique TCRs, which were held in an early data release.

13 Jbeta primers and 60 Vbeta primers were used for the PCR. Clones were sequenced by immunoSEQ multiplex PCR, and TCRdb holds only the in-frame ones, with some missing. The sample lists over 100,000 clones, approximately 76% occurring once. The clonotype originates from a woman aged 18-29 years in good health and CMV-seropositive. The sequencing input was PBMCs. V usage is TRBV28 and J usage is TRBJ2-2, with D perhaps TRBD1 (5 bases). CDR3 in amino acids: CASSLIQGGFSGELFF. CDR3 DNA: TGTGCCAGCAGTTTAATCCAGGGTGGTTTTTCCGGGGAGCTGTTTTTT.